This record covers a single T cell receptor (beta chain). The data belong to a study of blood T cell repertoires in COVID-19. Study-wide context: COVID-19 samples collected from the United States, Italy and Spain covered acute and convalescent phases.

Germline values: CDR1 SEHNR, CDR2 FQNEAQ (reference sequence). This CDR3 has 14 amino acids. V trimming: 5 bases; J trimming: 5 bases; junction bases outside the gene matches: 4. Original processing methods: Counts of nucleated cells, estimated from reference gene primer amplification, were obtained. TCRdb's table, derived via immunoSEQ multiplex PCR, lists solely in-frame clones and lacks some. The DNA gave D and trimming, while V, J and clone size come from that table. This table holds about 200,000 clones, 80% to 90% found once. The chain links TRBV7-9 to TRBJ1-2; 11 bases match TRBD1. The clonotype was recovered from a human donor in a cohort sampled during active COVID-19. Sequencing input: peripheral blood. CDR3 protein: CASSTGQGAYGYTF. For the CDR3, the DNA is TGTGCCAGCAGCACCGGACAGGGGGCGTATGGCTACACCTTC.